The 3 T cell receptor beta chains below were found in one sample sequenced in a study of T cell repertoires in cytomegalovirus infection. TCRdb fed the reads into MiXCR, producing one record per CDR3 protein. The sample contains more than 140,000 distinct CDR3 sequences, about 6.1% of which appear only once. Input material: PBMCs. These receptors came from a human donor in good health (CMV status not recorded). Some clones in this sample may be carry-over from other donors' samples.

This clonotype was seen ten or more times. The gene calls are TRBV7-2 and TRBJ2-3; D unclear. Germline lookup yields CDR1 SGHTA and CDR2 FQGNSA. The length of the CDR3 is 13 residues. Trimming cost V 5 bases and J 9 bases, with 15 bases left between them. In DNA form, the CDR3 reads TGTGCCAGCAGCGGGATGACCTTTAGGACGCAGTATTTT. Translation gives CASSGMTFRTQYF.

This clonotype has ten or more counts. The chain links TRBV7-8 to TRBJ1-1; TRBD1 matches at 11 bases. The CDR3 contains 15 residues. Per the germline V gene, CDR1 is SGHVS and CDR2 is FQNEAQ. V gave up 1 base and J gave up 8 bases; unmatched junction bases: 6. In DNA, the CDR3 is TGTGCCAGCAGCTTAGACGGACAGGGGGCGCGGGAAGCTTTCTTT. It encodes CASSLDGQGAREAFF.

This clonotype was counted ten times or more. The rearrangement links TRBV7-2 to TRBJ1-1; no definite D call. Trimming took 2 bases from V and 2 from J, leaving 3 bases between them. The germline V gene encodes CDR1 SGHTA and CDR2 FQGNSA. There are 12 residues in the CDR3. The CDR3 sequence is CASSLYNTEAFF. CDR3 sequence (DNA): TGTGCCAGCAGCTTATATAACACTGAAGCTTTCTTT.